The clone carrying this T cell receptor beta chain was counted only a few times. No antigen is known for it. The entry originates in a study of CD8 T cells in ankylosing spondylitis. Findings and limits, study-wide: Several highly homologous variants made up a TCR beta motif, and this motif appeared characteristic of ankylosing spondylitis blood. Some of the motif variants had earlier been found in reactive arthritis patients' fluid and blood.

Libraries for TCR beta were made by quantitative 5'-RACE with molecular barcodes. TCRdb independently ran MiXCR on the 5' RACE reads; one entry per CDR3 protein. The sample lists 700,000 to 850,000 distinct CDR3 sequences; approximately 10% were seen once. CDR3 length: 11 residues. Trimming shortened V by 5 bases and J by 0 bases, and 5 bases separated the two germline ends. CDR1 and CDR2 (germline): DFQATT, SNEGSKA (reference sequence). Sequenced input: blood, either unsorted or a sorted T cell fraction (not recorded which). This clonotype originated in a male donor with ankylosing spondylitis. The V gene is TRBV20-1, the J gene TRBJ2-7; D uncertain. CDR3: CSAHSSYEQYF. The CDR3 DNA is TGCAGTGCTCACAGCTCCTACGAGCAGTACTTC.